The rows below give T cell receptor beta chains drawn from one sample of a study of blood T cell repertoires in COVID-19. Profiling relied on immunoSEQ multiplex PCR, and the TCRdb table lists in-frame clones only, not all of them. The table has under 200,000 clones, 80% to 90% seen once; the top ten hold around 8.2%. Sequencing input: peripheral blood. These receptor sequences come from a man aged 60 to 75 with acute or convalescent COVID-19. Both conserved end residues are part of each CDR3. The D gene is left open where the match is weak. Size values are once, few and many counts, or a class for expanded clones, and some rows have none.

cdr3_aa cdr3_nt j_call v_call clone_size d_call
CASRDRPPYEQYF TGTGCCAGCAGGGACAGGCCTCCCTACGAGCAGTACTTC TRBJ2-7 TRBV6-5 - TRBD1
CSASLSSGRGDTQYF TGCAGTGCTAGTCTGTCTAGCGGGAGAGGAGATACGCAGTATTTT TRBJ2-3 TRBV20-1 - TRBD2
CASSMGGGRPLHF TGTGCCAGCAGTATGGGTGGAGGACGGCCCCTCCACTTT TRBJ1-6 TRBV7-9 - -
CASSGPRGQETQYF TGCGCCAGCAGCGGCCCAAGGGGGCAAGAGACCCAGTACTTC TRBJ2-5 TRBV5-1 - -
CASSLAGIWSYEQYF TGTGCCAGCAGCTTGGCGGGGATTTGGTCCTACGAGCAGTACTTC TRBJ2-7 TRBV5-6 - -
CSASHLGGFSYEQYF TGCAGTGCTAGTCATCTCGGCGGGTTCTCCTACGAGCAGTACTTC TRBJ2-7 TRBV20-1 few -
CASSRGNTGELFF TGCGCCAGCAGCCGAGGAAACACCGGGGAGCTGTTTTTT TRBJ2-2 TRBV5-1 - -
CASSPDRSYEKLFF TGTGCCAGCAGTCCGGACAGGAGCTATGAAAAACTGTTTTTT TRBJ1-4 TRBV6-5 - TRBD1
CASSLGGNPNTEAFF TGTGCCAGCAGCTTAGGTGGCAACCCGAACACTGAAGCTTTCTTT TRBJ1-1 TRBV11-3 - -
CASSRDTNTGELFF TGTGCCAGCAGCCGGGACACAAACACCGGGGAGCTGTTTTTT TRBJ2-2 TRBV7-9 - -
CASTPSRGQGAETQYF TGTGCCAGCACCCCCAGCCGGGGACAGGGGGCAGAGACCCAGTACTTC TRBJ2-5 TRBV7-6 once TRBD1
CASSLPLTLRGGGETQYF TGTGCCAGCAGCTTGCCCTTGACTTTAAGGGGAGGAGGGGAGACCCAGTACTTC TRBJ2-5 TRBV5-6 - -
CASSEVQGYQPQHF TGTGCCAGCAGTGAGGTACAGGGATATCAGCCCCAGCATTTT TRBJ1-5 TRBV2 - -
CASSSYRESNQPQHF TGTGCCAGTAGTTCATACCGGGAGAGCAATCAGCCCCAGCATTTT TRBJ1-5 TRBV19 - -
CASSPGTALTYEQYF TGCGCCAGCAGCCCCGGGACAGCCCTTACCTACGAGCAGTACTTC TRBJ2-7 TRBV5-1 - TRBD1
CASSPEMGQLNHF TGTGCCAGCTCACCAGAAATGGGACAGTTAAATCATTTT TRBJ1-5 TRBV18 - TRBD1
CAWSVLVGNQPQHF TGTGCCTGGAGTGTACTGGTGGGCAATCAGCCCCAGCATTTT TRBJ1-5 TRBV30 - -
CASTSRVSQPQHF TGTGCCAGCACCTCCAGGGTAAGCCAGCCCCAGCATTTT TRBJ1-5 TRBV28 - -
CATSRSGPRGSPLHF TGTGCCACCAGCAGGAGCGGGCCGAGGGGTTCACCCCTCCACTTT TRBJ1-6 TRBV15 - -
CASSLDVGEGVTGELFF TGTGCCAGCAGCTTAGATGTGGGGGAGGGCGTGACCGGGGAGCTGTTTTTT TRBJ2-2 TRBV11-2 few TRBD2
CASSPTPTNEKLFF TGTGCCAGCAGTCCGACACCGACTAATGAAAAACTGTTTTTT TRBJ1-4 TRBV3-1/TRBV3-2 few -
CASSSLDTQYF TGTGCCAGCAGTTCCCTCGATACGCAGTATTTT TRBJ2-3 TRBV27 - -
CATSWTGGSGSNQPQHF TGTGCCACCAGCTGGACAGGGGGTAGTGGAAGCAATCAGCCCCAGCATTTT TRBJ1-5 TRBV15 - TRBD1
CASTDPSGGNYGYTF TGTGCCAGCACCGACCCATCGGGAGGGAACTATGGCTACACCTTC TRBJ1-2 TRBV27 - -
CATSRDQWSGGWDTQYF TGTGCCACCAGCAGAGATCAGTGGTCAGGGGGTTGGGATACGCAGTATTTT TRBJ2-3 TRBV15 - TRBD1
CASSGQGSPQFF TGTGCCAGTAGTGGACAGGGGTCGCCCCAGTTCTTC TRBJ2-1 TRBV19 - TRBD1
CASSSRGRGAEQYF TGTGCCAGCAGTTCCAGGGGGCGAGGAGCCGAGCAGTACTTC TRBJ2-7 TRBV27 once TRBD1
CANEQGAGYEQYF TGCGCCAACGAACAGGGGGCGGGGTACGAGCAGTACTTC TRBJ2-7 TRBV10-1 - TRBD1
CASSRMTGEGSGELFF TGCGCCAGCAGCCGGATGACAGGGGAGGGGTCCGGGGAGCTGTTTTTT TRBJ2-2 TRBV4-1 - -